The T cell receptor (beta chain) under discussion was sequenced for a study of blood T cell repertoires in COVID-19 (TCRdb year 2020). Study-wide context: Collaborator samples came from the United States, Italy and Spain and covered acute and convalescent phases of COVID-19. The prospective study material was composed of cDNA or gDNA derived from T cells, B-cell-depleted T cells, or PBMCs. The dataset comprised deeply sampled blood TCRbeta repertoires from subjects exposed to, actively infected with, or recovered from COVID-19. The repertoires were released in a freely available public database intended as a resource for research on the immune response to SARS-CoV-2. The samples were drawn from two sources: the first 160 participants of the ongoing ImmuneRACE study, and fewer than 1,500 subjects contributed by 6 global collaborators. Nearly every sample came with metadata listing a de-identified subject ID, COVID-19 status, age in years and sex. Where available, HLA class I and class II types were obtained from metadata supplied by the sample provider rather than from assay-based typing.

At one collaborating source in Seattle, patients were enrolled during active infection and were followed longitudinally through the course of disease. The collaborating institutions used their own protocols to collect whole blood in K2EDTA tubes. For TCRbeta analysis, collaborators shipped samples as frozen whole blood, isolated PBMCs, or DNA extracted from either of those sample types. What the work shows at the level of the full study, not this receptor alone: The quantity of clinical and demographic metadata differed by source and by participant and was supplied without curation.

The cysteine opens and the phenylalanine closes a CDR3 of 15 amino acids. Of all the DNA, just the CDR3 is kept, 45 bases in frame from base 1. The germline V gene provides CDR1 SGHRS and CDR2 YFSETQ. Trimming removed 2 bases from V and 2 bases from J; the gene matches leave 2 bases unexplained. Notes on this clone: It has no known antigen specificity. Base-call qualities are not available, and no considerably larger clone is one nucleotide away.

TCRbeta CDR3 regions were amplified from genomic DNA using the immunoSEQ Assay, a bias-controlled multiplex PCR. The paper's data handling went like this. The number of nucleated cells in each sample was estimated from the amplification of reference gene primers within the assay. To quantify the absolute abundance of each unique TCRbeta CDR3 rearrangement, sequence reads were collapsed and filtered. For each sample, productive Simpson clonality was calculated by taking the square root of Simpson's diversity index across productive rearrangements. The immuneACCESS repertoire file appears here via TCRdb, limited to in-frame rearrangements. These files lack a portion of the clones; in checked studies, under half of the deficit traces to unresolved V genes, and the cause of the others is not known. Clonal size and the V and J genes are those of that table, whereas D and trimming came from the DNA. Present in this sample are 200,000 to 250,000 clones, about 87% of which were seen just once. The ten largest clones add up to roughly 2.7% of the sample.

The chain uses TRBV5-1 and TRBJ2-5, with TRBD2 matching 11 junction bases. The clonotype originates from a man under 40 with COVID-19, enrolled during active disease. The sequenced sample consisted of peripheral blood. The DNA sequence is as follows: TGCGCCAGCAGCTTCGGGACTAGCGGTCAAGAGACCCAGTACTTC. This yields the protein CASSFGTSGQETQYF.